These 9 T cell receptor beta chains came from one sample sequenced in a study of T cell repertoires in cytomegalovirus infection. TCRdb ran MiXCR on the reads and lists one entry per CDR3 protein. The table has roughly 920,000 distinct CDR3 sequences, roughly a third seen once. Antigens for these TCRs are unknown. This material consisted of cultured CD8+ T cells from PBMCs, taken from culture after CMV antigen stimulation. The receptors were gathered from a human donor in good health (CMV status not recorded). Some clones in this sample may be carry-over from other donors' samples.

The CDR3: CASSPALAGPDNEQFF. CDR3 DNA sequence: TGTGCCAGCTCACCCGCCCTAGCGGGGCCCGACAATGAGCAGTTCTTC. The V gene is TRBV18, the J gene TRBJ2-1, with TRBD2 matching 9 bases. CDR1 is KGHSH, CDR2 LQKENI, per germline. V shed 3 bases, J shed 5 bases, and the junction held 8 bases outside the gene matches. The CDR3 has 16 residues.

In its sample, this clonotype was seen many times. CDR3 nucleotide sequence: TGTGCCAGCAGCTTAGAAGGACTGGTACGGACCATATATTTT. Translating gives CASSLEGLVRTIYF. J is TRBJ1-3 and V is TRBV7-9; D ambiguous. The CDR3 runs to 14 residues. The V end was cut by 1 base, the J end by 10 bases, with 14 bases between. The germline V gene encodes CDR1 SEHNR and CDR2 FQNEAQ (reference sequence).

The sample holds many counts of this clonotype. The chain employs TRBV7-2 and TRBJ1-1; TRBD1 is a possible D gene (5 bases). This CDR3 comprises 14 residues. The V gene's germline CDR1 is SGHTA and CDR2 FQGNSA. The V end lost 1 base, the J end lost 4 bases, and 10 bases lay between the germline ends. The DNA of the CDR3 is TGTGCCAGCAGCTTAGACGGGGGAGGCACTGAAGCTTTCTTT. Translating it yields CASSLDGGGTEAFF.

A few counts support this clonotype. This sequence joins TRBV5-4 and TRBJ2-3; D is uncertain. There are 11 residues in the CDR3. Germline lookup yields CDR1 SGHNT and CDR2 YYREEE (reference sequence). V shed 0 bases and J shed 11 bases, with 7 bases lying between them. The CDR3 bases are TGTGCCAGCAGCTTGGGGGGAAAGCAGTATTTT. It translates to CASSLGGKQYF.

The rearrangement links TRBV7-3 to TRBJ1-1, with 9 bases matching TRBD1. The junction had 5 bases not matched to a gene; V was cut back by 2 bases and J by 1 base. CDR3 length: 16 amino acids. The germline V gene encodes CDR1 SGHTA and CDR2 FQGTGA. CDR3 protein: CASSLSPGQGNTEAFF. The CDR3 DNA follows: TGTGCCAGCAGCTTATCCCCGGGACAGGGGAACACTGAAGCTTTCTTT.

This clonotype was seen more than once but under ten times. The rearrangement joins TRBV27 to TRBJ2-3; TRBD2 might be the D (5 bases). Per germline, CDR1 MNHEY and CDR2 SMNVEV (reference sequence). This CDR3 has 18 residues. Trimming took off 0 bases at V and 5 bases at J, with 21 bases between the two ends. CDR3 protein: CASSLSVGAGPGLDTQYF. The CDR3 DNA sequence: TGTGCCAGCAGTTTATCAGTAGGAGCTGGCCCGGGGTTAGATACGCAGTATTTT.

V is TRBV4-2 and J is TRBJ2-5; D may be TRBD1 (5 bases). Germline CDR1 is LGHNA and CDR2 is YNFKEQ. CDR3 length equals 14 residues. Trimming cost V 1 base and J 4 bases, with 10 bases left between them. The CDR3: CASSQVGTGETQYF. DNA of the CDR3: TGTGCCAGCAGCCAAGTGGGCACAGGAGAGACCCAGTACTTC.

This clonotype was detected a few times. The J gene is TRBJ2-1, the V gene TRBV12-3 or TRBV12-4; D remains ambiguous. The CDR3 extends over 11 amino acids. V lost 5 bases and J 10 bases, leaving 9 bases between the germline ends. CDR3: CASSLLREQFF. Written as DNA, the CDR3 is TGTGCCAGCAGTCTCCTCAGGGAGCAGTTCTTC.

This clonotype has a count of ten or more. The V call is TRBV7-2, the J call TRBJ2-1; no definite D call. The germline V and J ends were trimmed by 1 base and 4 bases, with 5 bases remaining between them. Germline values: CDR1 SGHTA, CDR2 FQGNSA. This CDR3 has 13 amino acids. The DNA of the CDR3 is TGTGCCAGCAGCTTAGGTGAATACAATGAGCAGTTCTTC. It encodes CASSLGEYNEQFF.